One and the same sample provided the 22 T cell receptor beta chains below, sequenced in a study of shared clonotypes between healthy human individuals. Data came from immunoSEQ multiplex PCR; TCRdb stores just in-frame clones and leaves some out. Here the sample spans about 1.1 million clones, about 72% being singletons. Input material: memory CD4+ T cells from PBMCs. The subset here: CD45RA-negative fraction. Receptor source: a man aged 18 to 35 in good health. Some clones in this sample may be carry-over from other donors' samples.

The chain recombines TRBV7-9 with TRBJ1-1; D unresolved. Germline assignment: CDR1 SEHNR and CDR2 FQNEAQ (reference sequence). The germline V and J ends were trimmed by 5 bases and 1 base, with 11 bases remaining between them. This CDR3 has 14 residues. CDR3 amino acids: CASSPRDGNTEAFF. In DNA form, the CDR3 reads TGTGCCAGCAGCCCAAGAGACGGGAACACTGAAGCTTTCTTT.

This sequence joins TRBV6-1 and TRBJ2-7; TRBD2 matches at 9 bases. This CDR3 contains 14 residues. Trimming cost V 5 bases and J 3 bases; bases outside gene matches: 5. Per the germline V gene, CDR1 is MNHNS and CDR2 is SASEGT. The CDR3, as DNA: TGTGCCAGCAGTTCCACAGCGGGAGGCTACGAGCAGTACTTC. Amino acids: CASSSTAGGYEQYF.

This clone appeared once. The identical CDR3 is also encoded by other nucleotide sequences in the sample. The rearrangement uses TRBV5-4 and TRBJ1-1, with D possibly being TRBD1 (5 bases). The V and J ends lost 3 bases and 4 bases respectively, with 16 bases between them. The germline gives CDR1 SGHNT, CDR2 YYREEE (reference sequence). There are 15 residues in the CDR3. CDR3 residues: CASSYPGERGTEAFF. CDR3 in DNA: TGTGCCAGCAGCTATCCAGGAGAGAGGGGCACTGAAGCTTTCTTT.

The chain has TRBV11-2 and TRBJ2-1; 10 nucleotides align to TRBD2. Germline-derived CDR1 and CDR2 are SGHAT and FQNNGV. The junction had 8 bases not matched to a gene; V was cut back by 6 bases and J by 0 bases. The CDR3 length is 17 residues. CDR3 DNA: TGTGCCAGCAGGCTAGCGGGAGCCTTCAGCTCCTACAATGAGCAGTTCTTC. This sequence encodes CASRLAGAFSSYNEQFF.

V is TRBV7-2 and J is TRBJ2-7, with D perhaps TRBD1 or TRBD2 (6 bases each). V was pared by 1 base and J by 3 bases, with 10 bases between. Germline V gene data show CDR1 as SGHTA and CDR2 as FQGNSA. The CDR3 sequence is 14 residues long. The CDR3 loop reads CASSLGGAVYEQYF. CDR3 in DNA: TGTGCCAGCAGCTTAGGGGGGGCTGTCTACGAGCAGTACTTC.

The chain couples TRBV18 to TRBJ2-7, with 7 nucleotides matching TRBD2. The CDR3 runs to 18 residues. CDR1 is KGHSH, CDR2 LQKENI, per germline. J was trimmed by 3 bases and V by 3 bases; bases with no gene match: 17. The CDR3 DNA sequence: TGTGCCAGCTCACCCCTCTCCACCGTGGGTGGGACTAACTACGAGCAGTACTTC. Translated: CASSPLSTVGGTNYEQYF.

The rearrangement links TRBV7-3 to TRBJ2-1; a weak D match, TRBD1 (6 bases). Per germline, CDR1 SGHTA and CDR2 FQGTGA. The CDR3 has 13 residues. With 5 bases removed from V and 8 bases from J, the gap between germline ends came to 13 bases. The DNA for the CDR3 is TGTGCCAGCAGCGACAACAGGGCCGATGAGCAGTTCTTC. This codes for CASSDNRADEQFF. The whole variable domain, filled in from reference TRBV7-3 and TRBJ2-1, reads GAGVSQTPSNKVTEKGKYVELRCDPISGHTALYWYRQSLGQGPEFLIYFQGTGAADDSGLPNDRFFAVRPEGSVSTLKIQRTERGDSAVYLCASSDNRADEQFFGPGTRLTVL.

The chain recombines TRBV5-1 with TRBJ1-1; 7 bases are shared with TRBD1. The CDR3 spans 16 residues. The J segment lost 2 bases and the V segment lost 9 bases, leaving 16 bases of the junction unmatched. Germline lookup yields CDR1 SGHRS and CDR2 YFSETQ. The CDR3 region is CATPPRTGEDNTEAFF. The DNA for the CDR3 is TGCGCCACCCCCCCGCGAACAGGGGAGGACAACACTGAAGCTTTCTTT.

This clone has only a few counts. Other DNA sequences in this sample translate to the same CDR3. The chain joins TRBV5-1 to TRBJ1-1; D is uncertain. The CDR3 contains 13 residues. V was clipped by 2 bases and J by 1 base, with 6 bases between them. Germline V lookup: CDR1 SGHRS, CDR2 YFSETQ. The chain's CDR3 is CASSLQGNTEAFF. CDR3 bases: TGCGCCAGCAGCTTACAAGGGAACACTGAAGCTTTCTTT.

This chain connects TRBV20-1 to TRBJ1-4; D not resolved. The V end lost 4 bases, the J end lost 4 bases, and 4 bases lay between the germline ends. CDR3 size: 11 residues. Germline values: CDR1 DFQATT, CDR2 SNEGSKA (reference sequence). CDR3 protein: CSATLNEKLFF. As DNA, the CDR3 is TGCAGTGCTACCCTTAATGAAAAACTGTTTTTT.

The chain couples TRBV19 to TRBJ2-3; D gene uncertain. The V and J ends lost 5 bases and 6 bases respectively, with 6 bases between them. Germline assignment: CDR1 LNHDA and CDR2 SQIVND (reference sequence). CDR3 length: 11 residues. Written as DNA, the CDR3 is TGTGCCAGTAGTCGTTGGGATACGCAGTATTTT. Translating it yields CASSRWDTQYF.

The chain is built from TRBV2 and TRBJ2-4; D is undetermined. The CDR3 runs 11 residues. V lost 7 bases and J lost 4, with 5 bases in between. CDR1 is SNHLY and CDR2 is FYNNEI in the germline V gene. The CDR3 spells CASTEKNIQYF. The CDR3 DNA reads TGTGCCAGCACCGAGAAAAACATTCAGTACTTC.

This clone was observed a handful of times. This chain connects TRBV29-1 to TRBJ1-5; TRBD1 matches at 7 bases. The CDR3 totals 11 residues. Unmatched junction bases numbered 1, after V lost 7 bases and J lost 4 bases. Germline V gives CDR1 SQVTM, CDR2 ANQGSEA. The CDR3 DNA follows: TGCAGCGCGGGACAGAATCAGCCCCAGCATTTT. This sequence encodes CSAGQNQPQHF.

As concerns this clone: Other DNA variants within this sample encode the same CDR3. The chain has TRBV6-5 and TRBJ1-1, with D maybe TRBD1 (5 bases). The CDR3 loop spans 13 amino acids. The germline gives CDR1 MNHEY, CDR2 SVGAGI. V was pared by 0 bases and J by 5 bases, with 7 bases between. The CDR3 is CASSYSRGTEAFF. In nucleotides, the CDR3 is TGTGCCAGCAGTTACTCGAGGGGTACTGAAGCTTTCTTT.

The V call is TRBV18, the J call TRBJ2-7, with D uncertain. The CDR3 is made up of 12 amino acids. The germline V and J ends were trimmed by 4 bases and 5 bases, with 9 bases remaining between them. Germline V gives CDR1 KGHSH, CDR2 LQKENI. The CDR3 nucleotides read TGTGCCAGCTCACACACCCCCGACGAGCAGTACTTC. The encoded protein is CASSHTPDEQYF.

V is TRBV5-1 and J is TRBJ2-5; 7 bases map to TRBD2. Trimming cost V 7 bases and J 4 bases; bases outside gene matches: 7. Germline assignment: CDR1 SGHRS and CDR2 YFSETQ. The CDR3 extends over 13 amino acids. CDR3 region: CASQKSGGETQYF. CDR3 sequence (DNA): TGCGCCAGCCAGAAGTCGGGGGGAGAGACCCAGTACTTC.

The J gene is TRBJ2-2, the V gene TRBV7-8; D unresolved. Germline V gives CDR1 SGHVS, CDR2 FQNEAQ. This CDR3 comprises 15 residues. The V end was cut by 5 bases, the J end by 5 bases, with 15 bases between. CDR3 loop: CASSPRQVGTGELFF. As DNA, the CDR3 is TGTGCCAGCAGCCCGAGACAAGTAGGGACCGGGGAGCTGTTTTTT.

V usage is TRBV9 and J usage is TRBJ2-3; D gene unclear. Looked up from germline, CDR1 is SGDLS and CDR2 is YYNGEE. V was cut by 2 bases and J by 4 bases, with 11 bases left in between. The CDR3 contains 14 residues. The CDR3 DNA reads TGTGCCAGCAGCGTGATGACTGTATCAGATACGCAGTATTTT. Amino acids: CASSVMTVSDTQYF. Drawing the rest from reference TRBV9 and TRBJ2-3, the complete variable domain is DSGVTQTPKHLITATGQRVTLRCSPRSGDLSVYWYQQSLDQGLQFLIQYYNGEERAKGNILERFSAQQFPDLHSELNLSSLELGDSALYFCASSVMTVSDTQYFGPGTRLTVL.

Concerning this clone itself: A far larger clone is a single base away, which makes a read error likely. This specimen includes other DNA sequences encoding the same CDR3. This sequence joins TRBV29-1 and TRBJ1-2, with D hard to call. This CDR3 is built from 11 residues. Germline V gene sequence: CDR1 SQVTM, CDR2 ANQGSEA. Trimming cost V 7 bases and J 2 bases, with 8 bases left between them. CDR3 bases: TGCAGCGAATCCTCAAACTATGGCTACACCTTC. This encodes CSESSNYGYTF.

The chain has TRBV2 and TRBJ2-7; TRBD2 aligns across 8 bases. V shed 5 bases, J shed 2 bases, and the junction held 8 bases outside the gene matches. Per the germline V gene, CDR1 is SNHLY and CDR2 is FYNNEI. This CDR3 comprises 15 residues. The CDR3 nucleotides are TGTGCCAGCAGTTACGGGCGGGGGGAAGCCTACGAGCAGTACTTC. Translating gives CASSYGRGEAYEQYF.

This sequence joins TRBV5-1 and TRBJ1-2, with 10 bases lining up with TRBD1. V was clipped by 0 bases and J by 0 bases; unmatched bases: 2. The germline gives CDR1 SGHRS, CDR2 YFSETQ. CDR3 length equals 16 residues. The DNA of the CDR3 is TGCGCCAGCAGCTTGGGGGACAGGGGAACTAACTATGGCTACACCTTC. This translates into CASSLGDRGTNYGYTF.

CDR3 coding DNA: TGTGCCAGCCAACGCACCGGGACAGGCTACGAGCAGTACTTC. Translation gives CASQRTGTGYEQYF. The chain recombines TRBV2 with TRBJ2-7; 8 nucleotides align to TRBD1. J gave up 3 bases and V 8 bases, and 9 bases lay outside the gene matches. This CDR3 is built from 14 residues. The V gene's germline CDR1 is SNHLY and CDR2 FYNNEI.